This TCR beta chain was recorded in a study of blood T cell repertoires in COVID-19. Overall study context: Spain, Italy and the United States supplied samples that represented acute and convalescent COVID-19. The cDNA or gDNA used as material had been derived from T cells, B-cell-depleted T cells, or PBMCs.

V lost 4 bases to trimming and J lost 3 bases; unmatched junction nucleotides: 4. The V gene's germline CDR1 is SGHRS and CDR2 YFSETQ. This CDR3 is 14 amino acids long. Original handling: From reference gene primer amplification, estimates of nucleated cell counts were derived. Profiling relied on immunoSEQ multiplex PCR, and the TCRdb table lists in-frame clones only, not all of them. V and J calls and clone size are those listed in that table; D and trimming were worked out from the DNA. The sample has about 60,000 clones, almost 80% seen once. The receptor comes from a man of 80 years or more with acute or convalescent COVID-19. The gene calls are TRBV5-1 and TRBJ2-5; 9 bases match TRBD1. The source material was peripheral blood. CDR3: CASSLGTGKETQYF. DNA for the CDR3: TGCGCCAGCAGCCTCGGGACAGGGAAAGAGACCCAGTACTTC.